The rows below give T cell receptor beta chains drawn from one sample of a study of identical twins. Via MiXCR, TCRdb re-called the 5' RACE reads, giving one row per CDR3 protein. This sample carries 600,000 to 850,000 distinct CDR3 sequences, roughly 18% of them seen once, and the ten largest clones take around 13%. These same records also appear under a second study, on T cells expressing NK-cell markers.

Specimen: PBMCs. The receptors shown here come from a woman younger than 35 in good health. CDR3s include the opening cysteine and the closing phenylalanine or tryptophan. A D gene is named only where the DNA matches it firmly. Clone sizes are given selectively: once, few, many, or a class where the clone is expanded.

14,TRBJ2-7,few,TRBV14,-,TGTGCCAGCAGCCAGCGGGACAGCTACTACGAGCAGTACTTC,CASSQRDSYYEQYF
13,TRBJ1-2,few,TRBV4-1,TRBD1,TGCGCCAGCAGCCAAGTGACAGGGGCTGGCTACACCTTC,CASSQVTGAGYTF
13,TRBJ1-2,-,TRBV12-3/TRBV12-4,TRBD1,TGTGCCAGCAGTCCGGGGACAGCCAATGGCTACACCTTC,CASSPGTANGYTF
14,TRBJ2-2,-,TRBV10-1,TRBD2,TGCGCCAGCAGTGAGGGGACTAGATCCGGGGAGCTGTTTTTT,CASSEGTRSGELFF
14,TRBJ2-3,few,TRBV7-7,-,TGTGCCAGCAGCCAAAGACTAGAAACAGATACGCAGTATTTT,CASSQRLETDTQYF
15,TRBJ2-1,-,TRBV20-1,TRBD2,TGCAGTGCTACCCCTGGGGTAGCGGGGGACCATGAGCAGTTCTTC,CSATPGVAGDHEQFF
15,TRBJ2-3,many,TRBV5-5,-,TGTGCCAGCAGCTTCCGCAACCCCGGCACAGATACGCAGTATTTT,CASSFRNPGTDTQYF
13,TRBJ2-1,-,TRBV6-6,-,TGTGCCAGCAGTTACGTAAGCTTCAATGAGCAGTTCTTC,CASSYVSFNEQFF
18,TRBJ2-7,-,TRBV11-2,-,TGTGCCAGCAGCTTTCGGACCATAACCCCCTCAGACACCTACGAGCAGTACTTC,CASSFRTITPSDTYEQYF
15,TRBJ2-3,-,TRBV9,-,TGTGCCAGCAGCGTGTGGGGGACTTACACAGATACGCAGTATTTT,CASSVWGTYTDTQYF
13,TRBJ1-1,few,TRBV29-1,-,TGCAGCGTTGAAACCAGGTTGGACACTGAAGCTTTCTTT,CSVETRLDTEAFF
14,TRBJ2-7,-,TRBV7-9,-,TGTGCCAGCAGCGAGCAGCCAGGGGCCTACGAGCAGTACTTC,CASSEQPGAYEQYF
14,TRBJ1-5,few,TRBV18,-,TGTGCCAGCTCACCACGCAGCGGCAATCAGCCCCAGCATTTT,CASSPRSGNQPQHF
16,TRBJ2-2,few,TRBV12-3/TRBV12-4,TRBD2,TGTGCCAGCAGTTTAGAGGGGAGGGTCGGCACCGGGGAGCTGTTTTTT,CASSLEGRVGTGELFF
16,TRBJ2-3,few,TRBV5-1,-,TGCGCCAGCAGCGACCGGGACTTAACTAGCACAGATACGCAGTATTTT,CASSDRDLTSTDTQYF
15,TRBJ1-4,many,TRBV27,TRBD1,TGTGCCAGCAGTGTGTCCCGGGACAGGAATGAAAAACTGTTTTTT,CASSVSRDRNEKLFF
13,TRBJ1-1,-,TRBV20-1,-,TGCAGTGCTCCTAGGGGACGGAACACTGAAGCTTTCTTT,CSAPRGRNTEAFF
11,TRBJ1-2,many,TRBV29-1,-,TGCAGCGTTGAGGCAGGGCATGGCTACACCTTC,CSVEAGHGYTF
17,TRBJ1-5,-,TRBV7-2,-,TGTGCCAGTGGGCTGACAGGACGGACAGATAGCAATCAGCCCCAGCATTTT,CASGLTGRTDSNQPQHF
11,TRBJ2-7,-,TRBV12-3/TRBV12-4,-,TGTGCCAGCGGATTCGCTTACGAGCAGTACTTC,CASGFAYEQYF
14,TRBJ1-5,-,TRBV7-8,-,TGTGCCAGCAGCACAGGAGGCGGTCATCAGCCCCAGCATTTT,CASSTGGGHQPQHF
12,TRBJ2-5,few,TRBV7-2,-,TGTGCCAGCAGCTCCCGAGTAGGGACCCAGTACTTC,CASSSRVGTQYF
17,TRBJ2-7,many,TRBV7-9,TRBD2,TGTGCCAGCAGCTTTCGGACTAGCGGGAGGGCAAGCGACGAGCAGTACTTC,CASSFRTSGRASDEQYF
14,TRBJ2-7,-,TRBV7-7,TRBD1,TGTGCCAGCAGCCCGAGGACAGGACTCTACGAGCAGTACTTC,CASSPRTGLYEQYF
15,TRBJ2-3,few,TRBV7-9,TRBD1,TGTGCCAGCAGCTCCGCCGGACAGGGACTAGATACGCAGTATTTT,CASSSAGQGLDTQYF
12,TRBJ1-2,few,TRBV6-1,-,TGTGCCAGCAGTGAAGCGCTGTACGGCTACACCTTC,CASSEALYGYTF
14,TRBJ2-4,-,TRBV20-1,TRBD1,TGCAGTGCTAGTGACAGGGAAGCCAAAAACATTCAGTACTTC,CSASDREAKNIQYF
13,TRBJ1-2,few,TRBV29-1,-,TGCAGCGTTCGGGCCACAGCCAGCTATGGCTACACCTTC,CSVRATASYGYTF
15,TRBJ2-7,-,TRBV12-3/TRBV12-4,-,TGTGCCAGCAATCAGGCAGGGGGGCACCCCTACGAGCAGTACTTC,CASNQAGGHPYEQYF
14,TRBJ2-1,-,TRBV7-7,TRBD2,TGTGCTAGCAGCTGGTACGGGGGGGCCAATGAGCAGTTCTTC,CASSWYGGANEQFF
12,TRBJ2-2,few,TRBV6-2/TRBV6-3,-,TGTGCCAGCATTGAGGGCACCGGGGAGCTGTTTTTT,CASIEGTGELFF
16,TRBJ1-6,-,TRBV20-1,TRBD1,TGCAGTGCTAGGGCGACCCGGACAGGGTATAATTCACCCCTCCACTTT,CSARATRTGYNSPLHF
16,TRBJ2-1,-,TRBV10-3,-,TGTGCCATCAAGTCTGGCGACTTCGCTACCTACAATGAGCAGTTCTTC,CAIKSGDFATYNEQFF
16,TRBJ2-1,-,TRBV20-1,-,TGCAGTGCTCCTGGAAGGGTTGGGAGCTCCTACAATGAGCAGTTCTTC,CSAPGRVGSSYNEQFF
11,TRBJ2-1,once,TRBV3-1,-,TGTGCCAGCAGCCAACGTGATGAGCAGTTCTTC,CASSQRDEQFF
16,TRBJ2-7,few,TRBV23-1,TRBD2,TGCGCCAGCAGTCAATCGGTACGGCGGGAGGACTACGAGCAGTACTTC,CASSQSVRREDYEQYF
16,TRBJ2-1,few,TRBV7-9,TRBD2,TGTGCCAGCAGCCTTATACTAGCGGACTCCTACAATGAGCAGTTCTTC,CASSLILADSYNEQFF
13,TRBJ2-1,few,TRBV9,TRBD2,TGTGCCAGCAGCGGGTTGGGAGGGGATGAGCAGTTCTTC,CASSGLGGDEQFF
11,TRBJ2-7,-,TRBV20-1,-,TGCAGTGTCTCTGTGGGGTATTCGCAGTACTTC,CSVSVGYSQYF
14,TRBJ1-1,few,TRBV10-2,-,TGCGCCACCAAACAGACTGGTGGGAACACTGAAGCTTTCTTT,CATKQTGGNTEAFF
15,TRBJ1-1,-,TRBV5-6,-,TGTGCCAGCAGCCTACGGAGCGGGGGTTACGCGTTCCCTTTCTTT,CASSLRSGGYAFPFF
17,TRBJ2-7,-,TRBV15,-,TGTGCCACCAGCAGAGGCGCGGGTGGAGATCCTTCCTACGAGCAGTACTTC,CATSRGAGGDPSYEQYF
15,TRBJ2-3,-,TRBV18,TRBD2,TGTGCCAGCTCACCAAGCGGGGGGCTGGCAGATACGCAGTATTTT,CASSPSGGLADTQYF
13,TRBJ2-5,-,TRBV29-1,-,TGCAGCGCCACACGGGACCCGGCGGAGACCCAGTACTTC,CSATRDPAETQYF
14,TRBJ1-4,-,TRBV20-1,TRBD1,TGCAGTGCTGGGGGTGGGACAGGCCATGAAAAACTGTTTTTT,CSAGGGTGHEKLFF
12,TRBJ2-1,-,TRBV5-6,TRBD2,TGTGCCAGCAGTCCCACGGGACTAGCGAAATTCTTC,CASSPTGLAKFF
16,TRBJ2-7,few,TRBV29-1,TRBD2,TGCAGCGTTGAAGACCCCCAGAGCGGGGGGTCGTACGAGCAGTACTTC,CSVEDPQSGGSYEQYF
16,TRBJ2-1,-,TRBV20-1,-,TGCAGTGCTAGAACCCCCAACAGGGTGACGGGGAATGAGCAGTTCTTC,CSARTPNRVTGNEQFF
15,TRBJ2-5,-,TRBV4-3,TRBD1,TGCGCCAGCACAGCCGTCAGGGGGTTTGGGGAGACCCAGTACTTC,CASTAVRGFGETQYF
15,TRBJ2-3,few,TRBV20-1,TRBD1,TGCAGTGCTCGTCCTACTACAGGGGCGACAGATACGCAGTATTTT,CSARPTTGATDTQYF